This T cell receptor (beta chain) was retrieved from a study of cytomegalovirus exposure and HLA in healthy donors. Whole-study results and caveats: In terms of immune exposure information, only CMV serostatus was available.

Trimming took 0 bases from V and 1 from J, leaving 9 bases between them. The germline V gene encodes CDR1 LGHNA and CDR2 YNFKEQ. This CDR3 has 15 amino acids. A multiplex PCR was run with 60 Vbeta primers and 13 Jbeta primers. Clones were sequenced by immunoSEQ multiplex PCR, and TCRdb holds only the in-frame ones, with some missing. The sample holds around 120,000 clones, 75% to 85% seen once. With regard to this clone: Its target is unknown.

This TCR was recovered from a man aged 50 to 59 in good health and CMV-seronegative. The chain joins TRBV4-2 to TRBJ1-1, with D possibly matching TRBD1 (5 bases). Sequencing used PBMCs. The CDR3 nucleotides are TGTGCCAGCAGCCAAGATCTCGGGGGGAACACTGAAGCTTTCTTT. It specifies CASSQDLGGNTEAFF.